This T cell receptor beta chain was sequenced during a study of blood T cell repertoires in COVID-19. Study summary: Acute and convalescent COVID-19 samples came from the United States, Italy and Spain. PBMCs, B-cell-depleted T cells, or T cells were the source of the cDNA or gDNA that made up the material.

Germline lookup yields CDR1 LGHDT and CDR2 YNNKEL (reference sequence). Trimming left V 4 bases short and J 5 bases short, with 12 bases between. This CDR3 has 14 residues. Participants, roughly 18 to 100 years old, spanned some 23 US areas. The authors' processing: From reference gene primer amplification, estimates of nucleated cell counts were derived. Sequenced by immunoSEQ multiplex PCR; TCRdb stores in-frame clones only, minus some. That table is the source of V, J and clone size, and D and trimming were worked out from the DNA. The sample shows about 220,000 clones, 70% to 90% of them seen only once.

The specimen sequenced was PBMCs or T cells enriched from blood (not recorded which). The receptor's source is a woman aged 35 to 49 with acute COVID-19. The chain recombines TRBV3-1 (or the pseudogene TRBV3-2) with TRBJ1-3; the D is unclear. CDR3 amino acids: CASSPQVVRNTIYF. CDR3 coding DNA: TGTGCCAGCAGCCCTCAGGTCGTGCGAAACACCATATATTTT.